The clone carrying this T cell receptor beta chain came up a few times. The antigen remains undetermined. The germline gives CDR1 SGHTA, CDR2 FQGNSA. The V end was cut by 2 bases, the J end by 5 bases, with 18 bases between. The CDR3 has 17 residues. This entry comes from a study of identical twins. Study conclusions and caveats: Surplus twin overlap in beta out-of-frame sequences was less pronounced.

Unique molecular identifiers were present on cDNA, and template switching added a universal primer site. TCRdb itself ran the 5' RACE reads through MiXCR, one entry per CDR3 protein. The data show 400,000 to 500,000 distinct CDR3 sequences, 14% seen once. The sample was also reused in another study, on yellow fever vaccine responses in identical twins.

The rearrangement uses TRBV7-2 and TRBJ2-2, with D maybe TRBD2 (5 bases). Sequences were obtained from CD4+ T cells sorted from blood. The TCR was taken from a woman between 18 and 29 years old in good health. CDR3 sequence reads: CASSLMRAQVKTGELFF. DNA for the CDR3: TGTGCCAGCAGCTTAATGAGGGCGCAGGTCAAAACCGGGGAGCTGTTTTTT.